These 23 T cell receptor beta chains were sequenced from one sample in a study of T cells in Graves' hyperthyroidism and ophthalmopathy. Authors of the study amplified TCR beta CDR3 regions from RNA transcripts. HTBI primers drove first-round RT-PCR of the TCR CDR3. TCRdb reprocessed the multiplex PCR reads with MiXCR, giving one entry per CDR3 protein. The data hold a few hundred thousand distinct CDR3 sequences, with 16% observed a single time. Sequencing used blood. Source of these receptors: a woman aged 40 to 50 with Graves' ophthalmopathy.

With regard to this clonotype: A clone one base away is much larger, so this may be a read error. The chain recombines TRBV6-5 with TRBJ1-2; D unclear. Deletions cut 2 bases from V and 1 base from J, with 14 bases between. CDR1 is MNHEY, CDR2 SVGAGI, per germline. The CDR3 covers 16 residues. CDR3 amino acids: CASSYLAMRSNYGYTF. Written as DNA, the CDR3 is TGTGCCAGCAGTTACCTCGCCATGAGAAGTAACTATGGCTACACCTTC.

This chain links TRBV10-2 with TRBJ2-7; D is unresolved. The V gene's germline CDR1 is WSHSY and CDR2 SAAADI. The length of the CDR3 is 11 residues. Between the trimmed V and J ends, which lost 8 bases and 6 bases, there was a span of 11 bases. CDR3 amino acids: CASLWSGEQYF. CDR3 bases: TGCGCCAGCCTATGGTCTGGCGAGCAGTACTTC.

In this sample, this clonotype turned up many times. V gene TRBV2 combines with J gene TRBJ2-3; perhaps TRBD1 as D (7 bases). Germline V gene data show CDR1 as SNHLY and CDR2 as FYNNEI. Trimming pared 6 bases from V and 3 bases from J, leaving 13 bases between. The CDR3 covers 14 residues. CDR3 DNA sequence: TGTGCCAGCAGGGAGGGGACAGCAACAGATACGCAGTATTTT. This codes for CASREGTATDTQYF. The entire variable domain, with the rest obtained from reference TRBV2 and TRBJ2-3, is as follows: EPEVTQTPSHQVTQMGQEVILRCVPISNHLYFYWYRQILGQKVEFLVSFYNNEISEKSEIFDDQFSVERPDGSNFTLKIRSTKLEDSAMYFCASREGTATDTQYFGPGTRLTVL.

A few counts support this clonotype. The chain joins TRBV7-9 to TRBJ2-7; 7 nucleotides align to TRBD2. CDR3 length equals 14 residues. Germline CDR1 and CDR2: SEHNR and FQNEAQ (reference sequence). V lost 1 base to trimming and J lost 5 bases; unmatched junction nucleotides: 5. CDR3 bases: TGTGCCAGCAGCTTAGGCGCGGGAGTCGACGAGCAGTACTTC. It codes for CASSLGAGVDEQYF.

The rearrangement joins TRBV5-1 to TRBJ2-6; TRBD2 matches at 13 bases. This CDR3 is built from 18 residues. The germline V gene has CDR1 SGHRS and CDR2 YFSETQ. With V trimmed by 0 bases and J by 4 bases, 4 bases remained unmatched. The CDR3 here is CASSLARTSGRGANVLTF. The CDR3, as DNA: TGCGCCAGCAGCTTGGCTCGGACTAGCGGGAGAGGGGCCAACGTCCTGACTTTC.

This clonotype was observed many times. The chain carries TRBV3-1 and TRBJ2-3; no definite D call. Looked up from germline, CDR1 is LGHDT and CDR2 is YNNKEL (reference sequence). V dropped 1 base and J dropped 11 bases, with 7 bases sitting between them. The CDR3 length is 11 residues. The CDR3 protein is CASSQGALQYF. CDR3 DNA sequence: TGTGCCAGCAGCCAAGGGGCCCTGCAGTATTTT.

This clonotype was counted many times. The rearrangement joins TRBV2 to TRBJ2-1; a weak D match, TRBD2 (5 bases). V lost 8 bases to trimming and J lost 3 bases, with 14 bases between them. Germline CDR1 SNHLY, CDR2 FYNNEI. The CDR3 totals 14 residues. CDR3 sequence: CASRRDGGYNEQFF. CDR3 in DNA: TGTGCCAGCCGGCGTGACGGAGGCTACAATGAGCAGTTCTTC.

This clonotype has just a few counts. The CDR3 DNA reads as TGTGCCAGCACCCCCACCTACGGCAGGGATCAAGAGACCCAGTACTTC. Translated: CASTPTYGRDQETQYF. V usage is TRBV7-9 and J usage is TRBJ2-5; D may be TRBD1 (5 bases). Looked up from germline, CDR1 is SEHNR and CDR2 is FQNEAQ (reference sequence). The V gene lost 7 bases and the J gene lost 2 bases, with 20 bases spanning the gap. The CDR3 spans 16 residues. The variable domain in full, completed from reference TRBV7-9 and TRBJ2-5, reads DTGVSQNPRHKITKRGQNVTFRCDPISEHNRLYWYRQTLGQGPEFLTYFQNEAQLEKSRLLSDRFSAERPKGSFSTLEIQRTEQGDSAMYLCASTPTYGRDQETQYFGPGTRLLVL.

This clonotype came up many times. The CDR3 region is CAWRSGISGNTIYF. The CDR3 bases are TGTGCCTGGAGAAGCGGGATCTCTGGAAACACCATATATTTT. The chain has TRBV30 and TRBJ1-3; D remains ambiguous. The CDR3 is 14 residues long. Germline V gives CDR1 GTSNPN, CDR2 SVGIG (reference sequence). The V gene lost 3 bases and the J gene lost 0 bases, with 9 bases spanning the gap.

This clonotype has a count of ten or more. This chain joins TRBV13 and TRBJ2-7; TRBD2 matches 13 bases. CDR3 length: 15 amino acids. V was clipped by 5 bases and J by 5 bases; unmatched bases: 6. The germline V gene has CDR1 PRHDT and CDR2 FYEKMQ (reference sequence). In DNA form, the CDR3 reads TGTGCCAGCAGCGGAGGGACTAGCGGGAAGGACGAGCAGTACTTC. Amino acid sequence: CASSGGTSGKDEQYF. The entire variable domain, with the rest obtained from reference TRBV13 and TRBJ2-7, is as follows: AAGVIQSPRHLIKEKRETATLKCYPIPRHDTVYWYQQGPGQDPQFLISFYEKMQSDKGSIPDRFSAQQFSDYHSELNMSSLELGDSALYFCASSGGTSGKDEQYFGPGTRLTVT.

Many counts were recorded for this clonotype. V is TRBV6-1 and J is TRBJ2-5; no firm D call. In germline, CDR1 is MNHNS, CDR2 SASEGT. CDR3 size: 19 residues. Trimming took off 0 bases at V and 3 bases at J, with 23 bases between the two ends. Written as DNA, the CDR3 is TGTGCCAGCAGTGAAGCGATCGGCAGGCGGAGTTTTGGGGAAGAGACCCAGTACTTC. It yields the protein CASSEAIGRRSFGEETQYF.

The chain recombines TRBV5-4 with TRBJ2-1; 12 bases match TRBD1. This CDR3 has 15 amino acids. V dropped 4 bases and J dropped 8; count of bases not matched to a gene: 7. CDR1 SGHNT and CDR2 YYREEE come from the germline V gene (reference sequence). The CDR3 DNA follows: TGTGCCAGCAGCATCTCCGGGACAGGGGGCCATGAGCAGTTCTTC. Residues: CASSISGTGGHEQFF.

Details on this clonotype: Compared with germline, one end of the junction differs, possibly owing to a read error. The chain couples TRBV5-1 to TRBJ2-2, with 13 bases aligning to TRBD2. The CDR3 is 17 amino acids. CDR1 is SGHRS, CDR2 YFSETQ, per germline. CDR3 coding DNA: TGCGCCAGCAGCTCCCCGGGGACTAGCGGGAACACCGGGGAGCTGCTTTTT. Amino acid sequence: CASSSPGTSGNTGELLF.

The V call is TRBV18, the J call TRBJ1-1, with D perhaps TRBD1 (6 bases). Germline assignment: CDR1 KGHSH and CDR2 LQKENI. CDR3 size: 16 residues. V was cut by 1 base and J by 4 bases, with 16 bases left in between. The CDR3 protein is CASSPRKAGVGTEAFF. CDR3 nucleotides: TGTGCCAGCTCACCACGGAAAGCAGGGGTTGGCACTGAAGCTTTCTTT.

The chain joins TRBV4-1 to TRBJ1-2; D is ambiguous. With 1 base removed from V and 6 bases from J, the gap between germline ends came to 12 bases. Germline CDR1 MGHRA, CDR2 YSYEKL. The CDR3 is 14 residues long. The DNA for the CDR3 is TGCGCCAGCAGCCAAGGTCGGGGTTTGAATGGCTACACCTTC. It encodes CASSQGRGLNGYTF.

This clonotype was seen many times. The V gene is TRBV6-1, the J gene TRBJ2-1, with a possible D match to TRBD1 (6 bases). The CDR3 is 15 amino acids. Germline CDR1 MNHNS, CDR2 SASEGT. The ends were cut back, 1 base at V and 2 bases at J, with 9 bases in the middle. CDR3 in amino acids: CASSEESGAYNEQFF. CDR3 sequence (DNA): TGTGCCAGCAGTGAAGAGTCAGGGGCCTACAATGAGCAGTTCTTC.

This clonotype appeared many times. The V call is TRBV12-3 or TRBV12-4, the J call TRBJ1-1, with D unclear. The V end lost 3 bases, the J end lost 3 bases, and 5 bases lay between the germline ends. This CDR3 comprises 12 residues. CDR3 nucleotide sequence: TGTGCCAGCAGTTTCTCGGACACTGAAGCTTTCTTT. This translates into CASSFSDTEAFF.

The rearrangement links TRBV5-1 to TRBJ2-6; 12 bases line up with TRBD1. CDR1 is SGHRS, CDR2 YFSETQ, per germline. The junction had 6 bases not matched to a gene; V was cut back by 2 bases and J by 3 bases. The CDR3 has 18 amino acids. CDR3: CASSFRDRGHGGANVLTF. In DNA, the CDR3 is TGCGCCAGCAGCTTCCGGGACAGGGGGCATGGTGGGGCCAACGTCCTGACTTTC.

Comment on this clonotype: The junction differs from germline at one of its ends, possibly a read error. The DNA of the CDR3 is TGTGCCAGCAGCCCGAGTCCTCCTCGGCGTGGAACCACCATATATTTT. Translated: CASSPSPPRRGTTIYF. The V and J genes are TRBV12-3 or TRBV12-4 and TRBJ1-3; D is unresolved. The CDR3 runs 16 residues.

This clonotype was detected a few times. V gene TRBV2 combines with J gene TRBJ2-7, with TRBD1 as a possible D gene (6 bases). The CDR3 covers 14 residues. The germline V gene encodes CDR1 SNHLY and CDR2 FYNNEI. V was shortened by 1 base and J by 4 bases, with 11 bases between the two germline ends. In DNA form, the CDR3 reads TGTGCCAGCAGTGAAGACGACAGGTGTTACGAGCAGTACTTC. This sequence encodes CASSEDDRCYEQYF.

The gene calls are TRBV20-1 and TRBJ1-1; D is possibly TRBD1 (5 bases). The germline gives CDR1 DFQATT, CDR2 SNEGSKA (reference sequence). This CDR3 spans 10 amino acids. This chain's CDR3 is CSFWGTEAFF. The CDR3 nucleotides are TGCAGCTTCTGGGGGACTGAAGCTTTCTTT.

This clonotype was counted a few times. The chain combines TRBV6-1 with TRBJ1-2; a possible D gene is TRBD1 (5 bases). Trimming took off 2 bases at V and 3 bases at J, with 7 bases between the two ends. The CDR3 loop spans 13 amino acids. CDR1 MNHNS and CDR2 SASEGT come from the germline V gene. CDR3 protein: CASSEQGHYGYTF. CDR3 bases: TGTGCCAGCAGTGAACAGGGACACTATGGCTACACCTTC.

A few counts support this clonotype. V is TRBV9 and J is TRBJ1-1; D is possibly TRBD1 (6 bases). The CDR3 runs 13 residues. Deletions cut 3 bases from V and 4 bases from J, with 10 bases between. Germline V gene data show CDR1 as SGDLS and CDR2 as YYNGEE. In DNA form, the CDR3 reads TGTGCCAGCAGCGAAGGGGGAGCCACTGAAGCTTTCTTT. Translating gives CASSEGGATEAFF.